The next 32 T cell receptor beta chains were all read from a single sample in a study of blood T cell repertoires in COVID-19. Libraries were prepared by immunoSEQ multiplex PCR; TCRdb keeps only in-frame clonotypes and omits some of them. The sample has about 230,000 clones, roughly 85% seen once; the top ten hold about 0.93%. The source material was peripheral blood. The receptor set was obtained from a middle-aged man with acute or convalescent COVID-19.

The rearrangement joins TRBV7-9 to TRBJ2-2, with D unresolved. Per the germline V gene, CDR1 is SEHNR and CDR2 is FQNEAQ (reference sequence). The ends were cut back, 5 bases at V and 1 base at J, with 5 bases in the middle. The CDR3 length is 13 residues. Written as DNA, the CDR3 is TGTGCCAGCAGCCCTATGAACACCGGGGAGCTGTTTTTT. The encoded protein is CASSPMNTGELFF.

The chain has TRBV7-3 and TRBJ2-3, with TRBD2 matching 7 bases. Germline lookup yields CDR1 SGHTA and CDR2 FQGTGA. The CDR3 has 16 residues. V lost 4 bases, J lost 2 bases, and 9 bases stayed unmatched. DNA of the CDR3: TGTGCCAGCAGCTCCACCGGGACTACTCACACAGATACGCAGTATTTT. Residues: CASSSTGTTHTDTQYF.

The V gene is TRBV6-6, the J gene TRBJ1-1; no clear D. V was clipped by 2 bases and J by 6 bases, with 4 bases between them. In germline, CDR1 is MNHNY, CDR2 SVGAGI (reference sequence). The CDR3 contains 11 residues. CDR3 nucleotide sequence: TGTGCCAGCAGTTACCCCTCTGAAGCTTTCTTT. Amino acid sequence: CASSYPSEAFF.

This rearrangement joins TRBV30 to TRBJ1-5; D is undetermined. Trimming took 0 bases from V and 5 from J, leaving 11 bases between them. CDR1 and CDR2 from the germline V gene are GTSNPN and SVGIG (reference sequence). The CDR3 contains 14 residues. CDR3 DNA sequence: TGTGCCTGGAGTGTAATGTCTAGTGATCAGCCCCAGCATTTT. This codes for CAWSVMSSDQPQHF.

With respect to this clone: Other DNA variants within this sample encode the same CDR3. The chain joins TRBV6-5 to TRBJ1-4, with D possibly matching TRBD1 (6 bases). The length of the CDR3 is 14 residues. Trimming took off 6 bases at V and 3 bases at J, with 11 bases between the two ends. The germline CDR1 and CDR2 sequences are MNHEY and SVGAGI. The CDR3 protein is CASSRTGPNEKLFF. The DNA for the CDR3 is TGTGCCAGCAGCCGTACAGGGCCTAATGAAAAACTGTTTTTT.

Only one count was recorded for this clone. CDR3 in DNA: TGTGCCAGTAGTAGTACGGGGGCCGGGGAGCTGTTTTTT. Translation: CASSSTGAGELFF. V and J are TRBV19 and TRBJ2-2; D perhaps matches TRBD2 (6 bases). Germline CDR1 and CDR2: LNHDA and SQIVND (reference sequence). This CDR3 spans 13 amino acids. V lost 4 bases to trimming and J lost 6 bases, with 9 bases between them.

The CDR3, as DNA: TGTGCCAGCAGCCAGGACAGGGGAGGAGGGGGAGATACGCAGTATTTT. Translation gives CASSQDRGGGGDTQYF. The chain recombines TRBV6-2 or TRBV6-3 with TRBJ2-3; 9 positions match TRBD1. CDR1 and CDR2 (germline): MNHEY, SVGEGT. CDR3 length equals 16 residues. With 6 bases clipped from V and 5 bases from J, the junction kept 12 bases outside the gene matches.

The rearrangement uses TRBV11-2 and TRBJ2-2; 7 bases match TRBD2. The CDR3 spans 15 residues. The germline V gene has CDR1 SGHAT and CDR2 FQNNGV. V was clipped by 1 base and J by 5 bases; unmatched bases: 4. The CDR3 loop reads CASSLAGGTTGELFF. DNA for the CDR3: TGTGCCAGCAGCTTAGCCGGGGGGACGACCGGGGAGCTGTTTTTT. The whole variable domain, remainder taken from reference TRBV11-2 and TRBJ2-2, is EAGVAQSPRYKIIEKRQSVAFWCNPISGHATLYWYQQILGQGPKLLIQFQNNGVVDDSQLPKDRFSAERLKGVDSTLKIQPAKLEDSAVYLCASSLAGGTTGELFFGEGSRLTVL.

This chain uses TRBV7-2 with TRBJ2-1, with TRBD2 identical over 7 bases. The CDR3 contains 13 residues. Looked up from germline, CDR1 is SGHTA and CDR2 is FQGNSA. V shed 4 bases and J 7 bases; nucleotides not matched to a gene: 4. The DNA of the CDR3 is TGTGCCAGCAGCTGGGGGGGAGGGAATGAGCAGTTCTTC. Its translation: CASSWGGGNEQFF.

The CDR3 is CASSPGVGGSVRPLHF. The CDR3, as DNA: TGTGCCAGCTCACCAGGTGTGGGAGGGAGCGTTCGACCCCTCCACTTT. The chain uses TRBV18 and TRBJ1-6; no definite D call. CDR3 length: 16 amino acids. Germline V gene lookup returns CDR1 KGHSH and CDR2 LQKENI. Deletions cut 2 bases from V and 12 bases from J, with 20 bases between.

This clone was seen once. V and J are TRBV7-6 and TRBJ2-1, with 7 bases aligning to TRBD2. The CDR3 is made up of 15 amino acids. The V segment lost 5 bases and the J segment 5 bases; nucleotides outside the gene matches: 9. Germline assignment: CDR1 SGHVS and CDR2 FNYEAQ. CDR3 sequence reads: CASSIRHGGDNEQFF. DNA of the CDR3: TGTGCCAGCAGCATACGACATGGGGGGGACAATGAGCAGTTCTTC.

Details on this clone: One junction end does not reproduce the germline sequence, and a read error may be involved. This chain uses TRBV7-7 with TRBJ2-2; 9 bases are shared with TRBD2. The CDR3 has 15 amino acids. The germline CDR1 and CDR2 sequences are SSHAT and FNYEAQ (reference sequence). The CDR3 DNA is TGTGCTAGCAGCCCCGGGACTAGCCGCACCGGGGAGCTGTTTTTT. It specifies CASSPGTSRTGELFF.

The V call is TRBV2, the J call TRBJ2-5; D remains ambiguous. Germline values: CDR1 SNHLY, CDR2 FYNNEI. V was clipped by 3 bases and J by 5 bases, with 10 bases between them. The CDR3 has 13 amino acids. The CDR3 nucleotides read TGTGCCAGCAGTGACGGAGAAAGGGAGACCCAGTACTTC. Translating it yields CASSDGERETQYF.

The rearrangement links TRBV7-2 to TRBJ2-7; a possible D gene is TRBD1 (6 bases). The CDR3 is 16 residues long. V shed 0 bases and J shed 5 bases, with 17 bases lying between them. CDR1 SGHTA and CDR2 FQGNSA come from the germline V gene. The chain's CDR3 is CASSLAWDTGRNEQYF. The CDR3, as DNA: TGTGCCAGCAGCTTAGCGTGGGACACCGGCCGCAACGAGCAGTACTTC.

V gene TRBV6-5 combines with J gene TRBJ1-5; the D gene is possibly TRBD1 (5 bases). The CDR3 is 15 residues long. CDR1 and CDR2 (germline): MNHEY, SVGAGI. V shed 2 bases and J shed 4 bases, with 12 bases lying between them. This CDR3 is CASSYGGGENQPQHF. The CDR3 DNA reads TGTGCCAGCAGTTACGGCGGGGGGGAAAATCAGCCCCAGCATTTT.

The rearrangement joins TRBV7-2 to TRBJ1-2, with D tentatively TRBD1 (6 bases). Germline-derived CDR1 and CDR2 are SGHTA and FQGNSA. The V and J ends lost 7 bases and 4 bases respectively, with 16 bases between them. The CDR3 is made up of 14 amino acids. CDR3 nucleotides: TGTGCCAGCATCCGTGGGGGGGGCGGCTATGGCTACACCTTC. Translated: CASIRGGGGYGYTF. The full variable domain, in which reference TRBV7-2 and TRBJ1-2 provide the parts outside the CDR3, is GAGVSQSPSNKVTEKGKDVELRCDPISGHTALYWYRQSLGQGLEFLIYFQGNSAPDKSGLPSDRFSAERTGGSVSTLTIQRTQQEDSAVYLCASIRGGGGYGYTFGSGTRLTVV.

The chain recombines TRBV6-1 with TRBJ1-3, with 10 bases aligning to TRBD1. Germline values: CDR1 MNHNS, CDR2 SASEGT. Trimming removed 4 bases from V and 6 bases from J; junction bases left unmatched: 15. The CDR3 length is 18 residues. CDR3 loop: CASSASIPTGTGVNTIYF. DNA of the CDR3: TGTGCCAGCAGTGCCTCTATTCCAACCGGGACAGGGGTAAACACCATATATTTT.

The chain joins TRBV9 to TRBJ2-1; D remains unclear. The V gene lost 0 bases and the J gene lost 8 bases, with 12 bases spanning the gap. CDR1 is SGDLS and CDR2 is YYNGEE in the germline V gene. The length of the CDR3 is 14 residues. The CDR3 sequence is CASSVDGFDYEQFF. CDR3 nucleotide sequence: TGTGCCAGCAGCGTAGATGGGTTTGACTATGAGCAGTTCTTC. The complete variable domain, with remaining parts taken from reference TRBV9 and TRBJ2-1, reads DSGVTQTPKHLITATGQRVTLRCSPRSGDLSVYWYQQSLDQGLQFLIQYYNGEERAKGNILERFSAQQFPDLHSELNLSSLELGDSALYFCASSVDGFDYEQFFGPGTRLTVL.

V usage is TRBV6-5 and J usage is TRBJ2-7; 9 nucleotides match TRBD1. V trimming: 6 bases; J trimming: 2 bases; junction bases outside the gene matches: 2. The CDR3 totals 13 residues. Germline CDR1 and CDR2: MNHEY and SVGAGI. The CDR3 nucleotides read TGTGCCAGCAGGGGACAGGGAACCTACGAGCAGTACTTC. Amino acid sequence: CASRGQGTYEQYF.

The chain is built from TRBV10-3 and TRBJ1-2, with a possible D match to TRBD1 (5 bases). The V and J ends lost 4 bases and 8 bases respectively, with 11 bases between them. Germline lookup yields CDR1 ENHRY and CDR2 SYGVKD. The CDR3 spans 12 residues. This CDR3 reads CAISVTGRGYTF. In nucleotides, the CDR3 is TGTGCCATCAGTGTCACAGGACGCGGCTACACCTTC.

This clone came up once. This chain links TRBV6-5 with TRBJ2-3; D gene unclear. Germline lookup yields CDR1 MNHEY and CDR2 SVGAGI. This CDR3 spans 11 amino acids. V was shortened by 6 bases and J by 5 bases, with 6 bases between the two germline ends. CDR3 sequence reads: CASSSGDTQYF. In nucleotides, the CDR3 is TGTGCCAGCAGCTCGGGAGATACGCAGTATTTT.

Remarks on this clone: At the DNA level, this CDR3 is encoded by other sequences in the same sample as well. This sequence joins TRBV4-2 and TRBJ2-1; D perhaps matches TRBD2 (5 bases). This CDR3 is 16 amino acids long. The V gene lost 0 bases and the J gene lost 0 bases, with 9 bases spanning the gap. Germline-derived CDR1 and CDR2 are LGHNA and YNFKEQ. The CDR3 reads CASSQETGSSYNEQFF. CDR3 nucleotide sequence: TGTGCCAGCAGCCAAGAGACGGGGAGCTCCTACAATGAGCAGTTCTTC.

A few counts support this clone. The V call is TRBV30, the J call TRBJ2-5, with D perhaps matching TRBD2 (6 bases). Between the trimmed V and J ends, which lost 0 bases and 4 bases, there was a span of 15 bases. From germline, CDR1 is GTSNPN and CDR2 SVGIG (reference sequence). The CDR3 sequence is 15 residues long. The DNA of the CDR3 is TGTGCCTGGAGTGTACCCCGACTGGGGGGAGAGACCCAGTACTTC. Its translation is CAWSVPRLGGETQYF.

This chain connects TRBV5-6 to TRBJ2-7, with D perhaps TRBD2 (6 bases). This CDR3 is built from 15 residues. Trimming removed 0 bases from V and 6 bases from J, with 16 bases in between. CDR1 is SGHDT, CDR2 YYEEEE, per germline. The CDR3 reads CASSLGGTAKAEQYF. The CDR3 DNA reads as TGTGCCAGCAGCTTGGGCGGGACTGCCAAGGCCGAGCAGTACTTC. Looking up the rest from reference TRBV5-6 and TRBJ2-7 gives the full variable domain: DAGVTQSPTHLIKTRGQQVTLRCSPKSGHDTVSWYQQALGQGPQFIFQYYEEEERQRGNFPDRFSGHQFPNYSSELNVNALLLGDSALYLCASSLGGTAKAEQYFGPGTRLTVT.

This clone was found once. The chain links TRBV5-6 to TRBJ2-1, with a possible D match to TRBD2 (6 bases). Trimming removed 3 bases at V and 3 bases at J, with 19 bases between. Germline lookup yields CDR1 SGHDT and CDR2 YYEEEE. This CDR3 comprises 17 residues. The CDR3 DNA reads TGTGCCAGCAGCTCCCTGGGGGGACTCATTGGCTACAATGAGCAGTTCTTC. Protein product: CASSSLGGLIGYNEQFF.

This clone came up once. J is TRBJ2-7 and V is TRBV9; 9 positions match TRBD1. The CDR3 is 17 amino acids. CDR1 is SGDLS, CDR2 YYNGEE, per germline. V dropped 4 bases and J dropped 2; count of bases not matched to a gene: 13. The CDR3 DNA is TGTGCCAGCAGCTCTCCCTCGGGCCGACAGGGGGCCTACGAGCAGTACTTC. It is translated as CASSSPSGRQGAYEQYF. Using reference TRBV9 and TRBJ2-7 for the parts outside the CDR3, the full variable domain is DSGVTQTPKHLITATGQRVTLRCSPRSGDLSVYWYQQSLDQGLQFLIQYYNGEERAKGNILERFSAQQFPDLHSELNLSSLELGDSALYFCASSSPSGRQGAYEQYFGPGTRLTVT.

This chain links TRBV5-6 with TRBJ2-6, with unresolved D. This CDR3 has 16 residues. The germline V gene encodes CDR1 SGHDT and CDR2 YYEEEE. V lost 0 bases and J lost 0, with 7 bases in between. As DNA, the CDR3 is TGTGCCAGCAGCTTGGTTCTAATCTCTGGGGCCAACGTCCTGACTTTC. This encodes CASSLVLISGANVLTF.

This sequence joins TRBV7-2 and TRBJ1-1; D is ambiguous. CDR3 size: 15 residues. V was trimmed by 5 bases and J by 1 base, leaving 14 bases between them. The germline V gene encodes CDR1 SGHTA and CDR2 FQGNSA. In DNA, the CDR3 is TGTGCCAGCAGCCCCTCAGGTGCGCGGAACACTGAAGCTTTCTTT. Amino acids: CASSPSGARNTEAFF.

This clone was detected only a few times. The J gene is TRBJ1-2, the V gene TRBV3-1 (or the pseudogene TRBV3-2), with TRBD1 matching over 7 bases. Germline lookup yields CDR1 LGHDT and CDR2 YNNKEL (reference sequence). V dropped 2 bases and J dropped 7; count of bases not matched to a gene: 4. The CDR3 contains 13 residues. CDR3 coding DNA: TGTGCCAGCAGCCAACTGGGGACAGTTGGCTACACCTTC. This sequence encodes CASSQLGTVGYTF.

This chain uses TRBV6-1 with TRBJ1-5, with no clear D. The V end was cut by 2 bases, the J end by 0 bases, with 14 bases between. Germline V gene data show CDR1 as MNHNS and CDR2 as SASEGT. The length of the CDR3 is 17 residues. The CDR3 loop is CASSEQSLAYSNQPQHF. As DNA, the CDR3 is TGTGCCAGCAGTGAACAGTCCCTGGCATATAGCAATCAGCCCCAGCATTTT.

CDR3 nucleotides: TGTGCCACCAGTGATTCCGGACAGGGGGGTAGGCCCCAGCATTTT. It yields the protein CATSDSGQGGRPQHF. The gene calls are TRBV24-1 and TRBJ1-5; 10 nucleotides align to TRBD1. In germline, CDR1 is KGHDR, CDR2 SFDVKD. The CDR3 is made up of 15 amino acids. J lost 9 bases, V lost 2 bases, and 6 bases had no gene match.

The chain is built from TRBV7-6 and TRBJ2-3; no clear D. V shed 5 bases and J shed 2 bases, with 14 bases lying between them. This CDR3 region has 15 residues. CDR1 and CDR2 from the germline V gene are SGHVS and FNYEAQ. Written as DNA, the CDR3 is TGTGCCAGCAGCCCAAACAGCAACCCCACAGATACGCAGTATTTT. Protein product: CASSPNSNPTDTQYF.